These 7 T cell receptor beta chains were sequenced from one sample in a study of regulatory T cells in long-lasting Graves disease. Researchers made TCR beta libraries by using iRepertoire HTBI primers and running Arm-PCR on CDR3 regions. Via MiXCR, TCRdb re-called the multiplex PCR reads, giving one row per CDR3 protein. The sample records 680,000 or so distinct CDR3 sequences, roughly 15% being singletons. This sample's time point: newly diagnosed GD, antithyroid drugs for less than 3 months. TCR sequences were obtained from RNA taken from PBMCs. These data were also reused for a study on T cells in Graves' hyperthyroidism and ophthalmopathy.

Sequenced material: peripheral blood mononuclear cells (PBMCs), taken at new diagnosis, from a patient treated with antithyroid drugs. These receptors all stem from a woman aged 30 to 39 with Graves disease.

This clonotype was counted only a few times. The chain joins TRBV20-1 to TRBJ2-1; D may be TRBD2 (6 bases). The CDR3 is made up of 10 amino acids. Per germline, CDR1 DFQATT and CDR2 SNEGSKA (reference sequence). V shed 5 bases and J shed 15 bases, with 14 bases lying between them. In DNA, the CDR3 is TGCAGTGCTGCCCGGGACTCGACGTTCTTC. It specifies CSAARDSTFF.

This clonotype has a count of ten or more. The gene calls are TRBV2 and TRBJ2-7; no reliable D call. The V end lost 8 bases, the J end lost 3 bases, and 11 bases lay between the germline ends. CDR3 length equals 12 residues. CDR1 and CDR2 from the germline V gene are SNHLY and FYNNEI. CDR3 in DNA: TGTGCCAGCGAGCAGGCAAACTACGAGCAGTACTTC. This sequence encodes CASEQANYEQYF.

At least ten counts were recorded for this clonotype. The chain recombines TRBV2 with TRBJ2-1; 9 nucleotides line up with TRBD2. V was clipped by 6 bases and J by 5 bases; unmatched bases: 5. CDR1 and CDR2 from the germline V gene are SNHLY and FYNNEI. The length of the CDR3 is 14 residues. This chain's CDR3 is CASSRTSVNNEQFF. CDR3 DNA sequence: TGTGCCAGCAGCAGGACTAGCGTAAACAATGAGCAGTTCTTC.

This clonotype was detected ten times or more. The V call is TRBV7-9, the J call TRBJ1-5; 8 nucleotides match TRBD1. Germline-derived CDR1 and CDR2 are SEHNR and FQNEAQ (reference sequence). J gave up 3 bases and V 1 base, and 2 bases lay outside the gene matches. This CDR3 is 15 amino acids long. CDR3 sequence reads: CASSLGQGANQPQHF. As DNA, the CDR3 is TGTGCCAGCAGCTTAGGGCAGGGGGCCAATCAGCCCCAGCATTTT.

This clonotype was seen many times. The V call is TRBV3-1, the J call TRBJ1-5; tentatively, D is TRBD1 (6 bases). The germline gives CDR1 LGHDT, CDR2 YNNKEL (reference sequence). The CDR3 is made up of 12 amino acids. Trimming left V 8 bases short and J 6 bases short, with 11 bases between. CDR3 residues: CASGGFFQPQHF. The CDR3 region has the DNA TGTGCCAGCGGGGGCTTTTTTCAGCCCCAGCATTTT.

This clonotype appeared a few times. This chain joins TRBV5-5 and TRBJ2-5; D call uncertain. V gave up 1 base and J gave up 5 bases, with 15 bases separating them. The CDR3 sequence is 15 residues long. In germline, CDR1 is SGHKS, CDR2 YYEKEE (reference sequence). This CDR3 reads CASSLRQSRPETQYF. CDR3 DNA sequence: TGTGCCAGCAGCTTGAGGCAGTCCCGGCCGGAGACCCAGTACTTC.

This clonotype was counted a few times. V usage is TRBV29-1 and J usage is TRBJ1-2, with TRBD1 identical over 8 bases. This CDR3 has 13 residues. Germline-derived CDR1 and CDR2 are SQVTM and ANQGSEA. Germline trimming cut 7 bases from V and 8 bases from J; bases unmatched to any gene: 12. CDR3 sequence reads: CSADPGDRSGYTF. The CDR3 DNA reads TGCAGCGCCGACCCCGGGGACAGGTCCGGCTACACCTTC.